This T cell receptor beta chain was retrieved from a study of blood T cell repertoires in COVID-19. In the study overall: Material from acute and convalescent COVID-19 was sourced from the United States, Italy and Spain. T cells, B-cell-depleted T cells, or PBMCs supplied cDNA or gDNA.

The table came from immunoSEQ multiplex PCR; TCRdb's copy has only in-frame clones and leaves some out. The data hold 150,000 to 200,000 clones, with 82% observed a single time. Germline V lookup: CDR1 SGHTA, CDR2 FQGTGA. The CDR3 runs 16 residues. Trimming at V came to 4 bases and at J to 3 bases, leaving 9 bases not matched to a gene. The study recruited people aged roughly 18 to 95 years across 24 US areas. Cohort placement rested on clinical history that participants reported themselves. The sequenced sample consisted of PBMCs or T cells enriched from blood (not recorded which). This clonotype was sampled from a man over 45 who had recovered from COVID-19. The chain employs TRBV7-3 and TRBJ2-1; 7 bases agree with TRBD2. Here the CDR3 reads CASSSPGLVGYNEQFF. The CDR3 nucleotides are TGTGCCAGCAGCTCGCCAGGACTAGTAGGCTACAATGAGCAGTTCTTC.